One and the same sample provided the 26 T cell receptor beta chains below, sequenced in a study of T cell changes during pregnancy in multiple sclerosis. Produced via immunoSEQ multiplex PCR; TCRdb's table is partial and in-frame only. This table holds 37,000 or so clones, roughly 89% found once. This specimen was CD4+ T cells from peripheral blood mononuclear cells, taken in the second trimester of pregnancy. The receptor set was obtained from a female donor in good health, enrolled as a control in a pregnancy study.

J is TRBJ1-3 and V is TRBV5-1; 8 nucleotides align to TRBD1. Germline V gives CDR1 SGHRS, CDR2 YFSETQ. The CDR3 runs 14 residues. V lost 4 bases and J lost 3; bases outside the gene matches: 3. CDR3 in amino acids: CASSLGQVGNTIYF. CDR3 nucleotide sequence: TGCGCCAGCAGCCTGGGACAGGTTGGAAACACCATATATTTT.

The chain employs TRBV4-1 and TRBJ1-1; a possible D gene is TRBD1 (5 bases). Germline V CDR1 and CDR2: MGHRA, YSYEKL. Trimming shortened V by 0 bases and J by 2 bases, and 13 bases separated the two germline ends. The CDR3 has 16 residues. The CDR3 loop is CASSQDRQGKNTEAFF. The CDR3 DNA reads TGCGCCAGCAGCCAAGATCGGCAGGGTAAAAACACTGAAGCTTTCTTT.

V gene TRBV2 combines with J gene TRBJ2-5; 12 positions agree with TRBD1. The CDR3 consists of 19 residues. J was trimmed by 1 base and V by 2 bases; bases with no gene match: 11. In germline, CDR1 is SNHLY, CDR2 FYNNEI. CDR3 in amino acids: CASSESGWGTGGSQETQYF. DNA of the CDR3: TGTGCCAGCAGTGAAAGTGGGTGGGGGACAGGGGGCTCCCAAGAGACCCAGTACTTC.

The CDR3 nucleotides read TGTGCCAGCAGTGTAGGGGGGGAGAACACTGAAGCTTTCTTT. It is translated as CASSVGGENTEAFF. The V and J genes are TRBV2 and TRBJ1-1, with a possible D match to TRBD1 (6 bases). Per the germline V gene, CDR1 is SNHLY and CDR2 is FYNNEI. V dropped 4 bases and J dropped 1 base, with 10 bases sitting between them. The CDR3 loop spans 14 amino acids.

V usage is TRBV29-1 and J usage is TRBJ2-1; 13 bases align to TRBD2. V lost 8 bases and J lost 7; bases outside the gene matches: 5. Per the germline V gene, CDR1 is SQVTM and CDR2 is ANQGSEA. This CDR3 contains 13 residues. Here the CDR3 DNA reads TGCAGCACCGGGACTAGCGGGGTAAATGAGCAGTTCTTC. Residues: CSTGTSGVNEQFF.

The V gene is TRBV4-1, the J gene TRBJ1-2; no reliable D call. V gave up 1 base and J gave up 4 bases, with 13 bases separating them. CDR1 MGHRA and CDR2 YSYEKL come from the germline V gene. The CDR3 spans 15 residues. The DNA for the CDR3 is TGCGCCAGCAGCCAAGGAAGCATCAACTCCTATGGCTACACCTTC. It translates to CASSQGSINSYGYTF.

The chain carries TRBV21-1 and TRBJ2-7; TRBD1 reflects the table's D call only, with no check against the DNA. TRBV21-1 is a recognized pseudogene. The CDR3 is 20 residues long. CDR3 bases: TGTGCCAGCAGCAAAGATCGCAGGGGGGAAACTAGCTGCCACTCCTACGAGCAGTACTTC. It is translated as CASSKDRRGETSCHSYEQYF.

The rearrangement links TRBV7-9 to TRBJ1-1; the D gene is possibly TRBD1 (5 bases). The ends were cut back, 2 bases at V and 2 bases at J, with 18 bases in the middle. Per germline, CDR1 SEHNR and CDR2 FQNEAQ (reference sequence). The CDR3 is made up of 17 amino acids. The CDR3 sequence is CASSLLGRATPNTEAFF. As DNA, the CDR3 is TGTGCCAGCAGCTTATTGGGCAGGGCAACCCCAAACACTGAAGCTTTCTTT. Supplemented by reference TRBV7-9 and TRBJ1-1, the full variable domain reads DTGVSQNPRHKITKRGQNVTFRCDPISEHNRLYWYRQTLGQGPEFLTYFQNEAQLEKSRLLSDRFSAERPKGSFSTLEIQRTEQGDSAMYLCASSLLGRATPNTEAFFGQGTRLTVV.

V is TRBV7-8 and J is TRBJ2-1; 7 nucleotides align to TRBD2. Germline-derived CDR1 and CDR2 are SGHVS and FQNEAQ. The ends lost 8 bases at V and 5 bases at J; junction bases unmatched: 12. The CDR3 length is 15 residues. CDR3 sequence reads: CASSLSLASNNEQFF. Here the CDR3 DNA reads TGTGCCAGCTCGCTATCACTAGCGAGCAACAATGAGCAGTTCTTC.

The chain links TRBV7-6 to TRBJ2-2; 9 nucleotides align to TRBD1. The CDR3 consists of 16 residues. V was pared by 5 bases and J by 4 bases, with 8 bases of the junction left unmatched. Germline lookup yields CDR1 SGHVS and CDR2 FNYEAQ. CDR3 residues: CASSPVPTGGTGELFF. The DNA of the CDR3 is TGTGCCAGCAGCCCGGTTCCGACAGGGGGCACCGGGGAGCTGTTTTTT.

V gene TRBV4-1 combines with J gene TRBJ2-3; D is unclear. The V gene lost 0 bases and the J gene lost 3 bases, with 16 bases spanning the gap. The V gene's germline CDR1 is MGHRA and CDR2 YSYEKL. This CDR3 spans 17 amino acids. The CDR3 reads CASSQDFLGSATDTQYF. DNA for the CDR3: TGCGCCAGCAGCCAAGATTTTCTTGGTTCCGCGACAGATACGCAGTATTTT.

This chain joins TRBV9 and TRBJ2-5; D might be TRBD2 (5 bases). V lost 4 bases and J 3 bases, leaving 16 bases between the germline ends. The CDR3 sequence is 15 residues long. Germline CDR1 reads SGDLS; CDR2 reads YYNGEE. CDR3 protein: CASSPRVQAEETQYF. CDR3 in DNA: TGTGCCAGCAGCCCCCGGGTTCAAGCGGAAGAGACCCAGTACTTC.

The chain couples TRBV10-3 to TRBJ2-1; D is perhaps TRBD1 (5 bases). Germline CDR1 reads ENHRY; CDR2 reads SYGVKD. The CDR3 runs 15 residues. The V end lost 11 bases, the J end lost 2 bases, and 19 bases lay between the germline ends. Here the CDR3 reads CAARSSGPTYNEQFF. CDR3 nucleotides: TGTGCCGCACGGTCGTCAGGGCCAACCTACAATGAGCAGTTCTTC.

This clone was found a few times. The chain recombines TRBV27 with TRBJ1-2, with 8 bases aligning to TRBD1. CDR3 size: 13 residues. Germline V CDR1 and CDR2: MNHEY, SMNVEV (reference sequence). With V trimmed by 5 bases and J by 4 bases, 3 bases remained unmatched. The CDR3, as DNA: TGTGCCAGCAGTCGTCAGGGGGCCTATGGCTACACCTTC. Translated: CASSRQGAYGYTF.

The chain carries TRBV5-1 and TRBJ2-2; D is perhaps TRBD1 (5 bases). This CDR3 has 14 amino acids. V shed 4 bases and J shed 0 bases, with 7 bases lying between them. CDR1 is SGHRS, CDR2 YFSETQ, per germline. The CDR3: CASSPDTNTGELFF. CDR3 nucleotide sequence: TGCGCCAGCAGCCCGGACACGAACACCGGGGAGCTGTTTTTT.

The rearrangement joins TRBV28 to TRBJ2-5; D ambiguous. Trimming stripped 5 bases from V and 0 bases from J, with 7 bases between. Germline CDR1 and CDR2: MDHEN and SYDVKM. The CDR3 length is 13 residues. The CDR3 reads CASSVTNQETQYF. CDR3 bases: TGTGCCAGCAGTGTTACTAACCAAGAGACCCAGTACTTC.

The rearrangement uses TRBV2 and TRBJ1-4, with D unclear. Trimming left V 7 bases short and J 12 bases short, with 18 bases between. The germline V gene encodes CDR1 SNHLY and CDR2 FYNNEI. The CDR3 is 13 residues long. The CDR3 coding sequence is TGTGCCAGCACCGGCCCAGGCAATTATCAACTGTTTTTT. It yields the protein CASTGPGNYQLFF.

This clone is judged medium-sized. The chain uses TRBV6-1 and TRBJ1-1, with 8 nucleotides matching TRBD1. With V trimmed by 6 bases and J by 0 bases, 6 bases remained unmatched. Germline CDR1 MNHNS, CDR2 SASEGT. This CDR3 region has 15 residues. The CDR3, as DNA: TGTGCCAGCAGGGCAGGACAGGGCGTGAACACTGAAGCTTTCTTT. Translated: CASRAGQGVNTEAFF.

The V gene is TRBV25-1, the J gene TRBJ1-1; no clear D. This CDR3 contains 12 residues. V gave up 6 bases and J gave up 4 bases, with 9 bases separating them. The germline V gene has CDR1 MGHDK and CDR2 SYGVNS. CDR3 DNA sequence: TGTGCCAGCAGCGGGGTGGCCACTGAAGCTTTCTTT. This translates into CASSGVATEAFF.

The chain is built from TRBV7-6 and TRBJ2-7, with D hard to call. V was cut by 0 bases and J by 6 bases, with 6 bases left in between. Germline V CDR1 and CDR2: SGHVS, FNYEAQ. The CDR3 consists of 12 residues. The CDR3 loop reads CASSLATREQYF. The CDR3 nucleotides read TGTGCCAGCAGCTTAGCAACTCGCGAGCAGTACTTC.

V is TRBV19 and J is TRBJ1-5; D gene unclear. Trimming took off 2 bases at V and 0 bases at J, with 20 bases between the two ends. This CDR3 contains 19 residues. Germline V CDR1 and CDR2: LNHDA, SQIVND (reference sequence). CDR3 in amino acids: CASSIWLLEAQSSNQPQHF. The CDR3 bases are TGTGCCAGTAGTATATGGTTACTGGAGGCCCAAAGTAGCAATCAGCCCCAGCATTTT. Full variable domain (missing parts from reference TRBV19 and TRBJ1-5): DGGITQSPKYLFRKEGQNVTLSCEQNLNHDAMYWYRQDPGQGLRLIYYSQIVNDFQKGDIAEGYSVSREKKESFPLTVTSAQKNPTAFYLCASSIWLLEAQSSNQPQHFGDGTRLSIL.

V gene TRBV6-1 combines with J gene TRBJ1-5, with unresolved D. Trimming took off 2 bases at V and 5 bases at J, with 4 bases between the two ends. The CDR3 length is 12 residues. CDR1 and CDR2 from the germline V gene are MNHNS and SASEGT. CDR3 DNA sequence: TGTGCCAGCAGTGAATATGATCAGCCCCAGCATTTT. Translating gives CASSEYDQPQHF.

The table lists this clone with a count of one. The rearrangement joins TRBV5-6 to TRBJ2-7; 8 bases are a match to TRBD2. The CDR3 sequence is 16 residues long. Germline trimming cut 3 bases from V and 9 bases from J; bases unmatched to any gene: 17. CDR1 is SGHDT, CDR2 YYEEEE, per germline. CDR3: CASSSYGLAGGAVQYF. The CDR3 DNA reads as TGTGCCAGCAGCTCTTACGGACTAGCCGGGGGGGCCGTGCAGTACTTC.

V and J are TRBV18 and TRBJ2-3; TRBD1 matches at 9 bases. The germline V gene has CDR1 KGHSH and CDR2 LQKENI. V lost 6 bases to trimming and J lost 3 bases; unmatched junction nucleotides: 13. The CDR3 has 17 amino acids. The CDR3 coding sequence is TGTGCCAGCTCGCCTTACCGGACAGGGGATGGTACAGATACGCAGTATTTT. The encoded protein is CASSPYRTGDGTDTQYF.

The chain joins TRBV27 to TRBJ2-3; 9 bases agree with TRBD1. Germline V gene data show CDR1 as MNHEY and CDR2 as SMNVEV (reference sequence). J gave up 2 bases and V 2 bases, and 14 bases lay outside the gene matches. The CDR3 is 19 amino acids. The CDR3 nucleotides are TGTGCCAGCAGTTTAACTAGACTCCCCCGGGACAGGGACACAGATACGCAGTATTTT. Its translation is CASSLTRLPRDRDTDTQYF.

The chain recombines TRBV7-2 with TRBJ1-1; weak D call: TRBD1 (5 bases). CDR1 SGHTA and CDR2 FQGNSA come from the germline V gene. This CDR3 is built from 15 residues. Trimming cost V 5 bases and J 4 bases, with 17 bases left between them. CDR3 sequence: CASSPQYDSSTEAFF. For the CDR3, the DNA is TGTGCCAGCAGCCCACAATATGACAGCAGCACTGAAGCTTTCTTT.